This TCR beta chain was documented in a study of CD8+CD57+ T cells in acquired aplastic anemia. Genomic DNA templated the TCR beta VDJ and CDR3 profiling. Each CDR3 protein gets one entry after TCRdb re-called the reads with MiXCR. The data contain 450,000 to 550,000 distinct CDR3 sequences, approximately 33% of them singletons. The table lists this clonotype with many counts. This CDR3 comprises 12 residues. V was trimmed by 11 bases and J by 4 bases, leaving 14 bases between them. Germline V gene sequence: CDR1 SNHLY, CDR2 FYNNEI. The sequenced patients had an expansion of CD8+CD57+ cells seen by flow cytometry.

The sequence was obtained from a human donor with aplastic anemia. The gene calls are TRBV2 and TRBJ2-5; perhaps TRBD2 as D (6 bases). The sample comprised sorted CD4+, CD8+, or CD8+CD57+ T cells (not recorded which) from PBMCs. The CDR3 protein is CAGGIDLETQYF. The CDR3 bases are TGTGCCGGGGGGATAGACCTAGAGACCCAGTACTTC.